A single sample gave rise to the 14 T cell receptor beta chains below, sequenced in a study of blood T cell repertoires in COVID-19. Data came from immunoSEQ multiplex PCR; TCRdb stores just in-frame clones and leaves some out. The repertoire holds more than 25,000 clones, about 92% seen once, with less than 10% in the top ten. The sequenced material came from peripheral blood. These receptors were taken from a man in his 70s with active or convalescent COVID-19.

The V and J genes are TRBV5-1 and TRBJ1-1; tentative D call: TRBD1 (5 bases). The V and J ends lost 4 bases and 7 bases respectively, with 17 bases between them. The CDR3 consists of 14 residues. In germline, CDR1 is SGHRS, CDR2 YFSETQ. The CDR3 bases are TGCGCCAGCAGCCAAGATCCAGGGCTCGGTGAAGCTTTCTTT. Protein product: CASSQDPGLGEAFF.

This chain joins TRBV6-5 and TRBJ1-1, with D perhaps TRBD1 (6 bases). CDR3 length: 14 residues. CDR1 and CDR2 (germline): MNHEY, SVGAGI. With 5 bases removed from V and 2 bases from J, the gap between germline ends came to 12 bases. CDR3 DNA sequence: TGTGCCAGCAGTAAACTACAGGGAAACACTGAAGCTTTCTTT. Translating it yields CASSKLQGNTEAFF.

The chain is built from TRBV7-8 and TRBJ2-3; D may be TRBD1 (5 bases). Germline values: CDR1 SGHVS, CDR2 FQNEAQ. V shed 1 base and J shed 4 bases, with 9 bases lying between them. The CDR3 runs to 14 residues. The CDR3 loop is CASSLDGAPDTQYF. The CDR3 coding sequence is TGTGCCAGCAGCTTAGATGGGGCCCCAGATACGCAGTATTTT.

In its sample, this clone was seen once. The rearrangement uses TRBV28 and TRBJ2-3, with D perhaps TRBD1 (6 bases). Germline V gives CDR1 MDHEN, CDR2 SYDVKM. The CDR3 covers 13 residues. Between the trimmed V and J ends, which lost 2 bases and 9 bases, there was a span of 12 bases. The CDR3 nucleotides are TGTGCCAGCAGTTTAAGTTTGGACAGAACGCAGTATTTT. Translating it yields CASSLSLDRTQYF.

The V call is TRBV5-8, the J call TRBJ2-5; tentatively, D is TRBD1 (7 bases). CDR3 size: 15 residues. CDR1 is SGHTS and CDR2 is YDEGEE in the germline V gene. Trimming removed 2 bases at V and 1 base at J, with 12 bases between. This CDR3 reads CASSFTGDFQETQYF. The CDR3, as DNA: TGTGCCAGCAGCTTTACAGGGGACTTCCAAGAGACCCAGTACTTC.

The chain uses TRBV9 and TRBJ1-3, with 9 bases lining up with TRBD1. Germline CDR1 reads SGDLS; CDR2 reads YYNGEE. V lost 2 bases and J lost 2; bases outside the gene matches: 2. This CDR3 has 15 amino acids. The CDR3 nucleotides read TGTGCCAGCAGCGTCAACAGGGGGCCTGGAAACACCATATATTTT. Encoded protein: CASSVNRGPGNTIYF.

The chain combines TRBV12-3 or TRBV12-4 with TRBJ1-5; D might be TRBD1 (5 bases). V gave up 0 bases and J gave up 9 bases, with 9 bases separating them. CDR3 length: 13 residues. The CDR3 reads CASSLAPTGPQHF. In DNA form, the CDR3 reads TGTGCCAGCAGTTTAGCCCCCACAGGGCCCCAGCATTTT.

This clone was picked up a small number of times. The chain uses TRBV4-2 and TRBJ1-3; 7 positions match TRBD1. Germline CDR1 is LGHNA and CDR2 is YNFKEQ. Losses at the gene ends were 4 bases for V and 3 bases for J; bases not matched to a gene: 9. The CDR3 length is 16 residues. Here the CDR3 reads CASSPTETGFGNTIYF. The DNA of the CDR3 is TGTGCCAGCAGCCCAACCGAGACAGGGTTTGGAAACACCATATATTTT.

V gene TRBV6-4 combines with J gene TRBJ2-2, with TRBD2 identical over 9 bases. The CDR3 totals 16 residues. Trimming cost V 4 bases and J 2 bases; bases outside gene matches: 5. The germline gives CDR1 MRHNA, CDR2 SNTAGT. CDR3 DNA: TGTGCCAGCAGTGTTAGAGCGGGGGGAAACACCGGGGAGCTGTTTTTT. Encoded protein: CASSVRAGGNTGELFF.

The chain combines TRBV6-2 or TRBV6-3 with TRBJ2-1; 13 nucleotides agree with TRBD2. This CDR3 region has 18 residues. The junction had 15 bases not matched to a gene; V was cut back by 5 bases and J by 8 bases. The germline V gene has CDR1 MNHEY and CDR2 SVGEGT. The CDR3 protein is CASSNTLRLAGGVDEQFF. Here the CDR3 DNA reads TGTGCCAGCAGTAACACTCTTAGACTAGCGGGGGGCGTGGATGAGCAGTTCTTC.

The rearrangement links TRBV28 to TRBJ1-2; D gene unclear. The V end lost 7 bases, the J end lost 1 base, and 7 bases lay between the germline ends. The germline V gene encodes CDR1 MDHEN and CDR2 SYDVKM. The CDR3 length is 12 residues. This CDR3 is CASTRINYGYTF. For the CDR3, the DNA is TGTGCCAGCACTAGGATTAACTATGGCTACACCTTC.

The rearrangement joins TRBV9 to TRBJ2-3, with D possibly TRBD2 on 6 matching bases. The CDR3 covers 15 residues. Trimming cost V 3 bases and J 0 bases, with 11 bases left between them. CDR1 SGDLS and CDR2 YYNGEE come from the germline V gene. The DNA for the CDR3 is TGTGCCAGCAGCGCTTCGGGGACTAGCACAGATACGCAGTATTTT. Protein product: CASSASGTSTDTQYF.

The chain employs TRBV19 and TRBJ2-5, with 7 nucleotides matching TRBD1. Germline V gives CDR1 LNHDA, CDR2 SQIVND (reference sequence). The CDR3 consists of 15 residues. V dropped 1 base and J dropped 5; count of bases not matched to a gene: 7. The CDR3 here is CASSIVRGGLETQYF. Written as DNA, the CDR3 is TGTGCCAGTAGTATAGTTAGAGGGGGCTTGGAGACCCAGTACTTC.

This chain uses TRBV5-1 with TRBJ1-5; TRBD1 matches 9 bases. CDR3 length equals 16 residues. V was pared by 4 bases and J by 1 base, with 6 bases of the junction left unmatched. Germline V CDR1 and CDR2: SGHRS, YFSETQ. The CDR3 DNA reads as TGCGCCAGCAGCCCGGGACAGGGACCAAGCAATCAGCCCCAGCATTTT. Translated, it gives CASSPGQGPSNQPQHF.